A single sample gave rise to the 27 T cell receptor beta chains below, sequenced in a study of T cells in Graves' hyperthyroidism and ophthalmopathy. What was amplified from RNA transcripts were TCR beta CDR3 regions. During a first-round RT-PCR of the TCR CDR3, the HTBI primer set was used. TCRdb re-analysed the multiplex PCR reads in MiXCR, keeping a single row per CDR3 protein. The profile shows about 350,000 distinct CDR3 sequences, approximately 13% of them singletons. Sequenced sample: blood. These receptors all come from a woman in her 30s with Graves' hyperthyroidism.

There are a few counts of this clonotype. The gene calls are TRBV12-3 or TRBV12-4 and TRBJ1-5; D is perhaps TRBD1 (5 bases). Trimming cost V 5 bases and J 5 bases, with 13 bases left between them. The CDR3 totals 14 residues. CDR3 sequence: CASSPHGGYQPQHF. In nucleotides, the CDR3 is TGTGCCAGCAGTCCGCATGGGGGATATCAGCCCCAGCATTTT.

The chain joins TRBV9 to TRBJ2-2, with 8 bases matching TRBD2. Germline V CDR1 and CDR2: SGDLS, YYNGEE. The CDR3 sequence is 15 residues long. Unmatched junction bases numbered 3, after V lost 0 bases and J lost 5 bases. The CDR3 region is CASSVAAGDTGELFF. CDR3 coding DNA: TGTGCCAGCAGCGTAGCAGCGGGAGATACCGGGGAGCTGTTTTTT.

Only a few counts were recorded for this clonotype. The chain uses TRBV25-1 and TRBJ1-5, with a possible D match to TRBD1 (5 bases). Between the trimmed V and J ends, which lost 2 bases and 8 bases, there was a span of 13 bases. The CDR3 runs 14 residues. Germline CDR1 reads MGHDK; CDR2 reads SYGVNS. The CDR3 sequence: CASSEGGGLKPQHF. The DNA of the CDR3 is TGTGCCAGCAGTGAAGGCGGGGGTTTGAAGCCCCAGCATTTT.

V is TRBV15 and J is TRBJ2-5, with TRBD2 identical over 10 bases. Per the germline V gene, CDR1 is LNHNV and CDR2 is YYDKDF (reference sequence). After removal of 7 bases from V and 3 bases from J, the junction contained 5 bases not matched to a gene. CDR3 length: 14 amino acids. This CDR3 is CATTRGLAEETQYF. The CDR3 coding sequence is TGTGCCACCACTCGTGGACTAGCGGAAGAGACCCAGTACTTC.

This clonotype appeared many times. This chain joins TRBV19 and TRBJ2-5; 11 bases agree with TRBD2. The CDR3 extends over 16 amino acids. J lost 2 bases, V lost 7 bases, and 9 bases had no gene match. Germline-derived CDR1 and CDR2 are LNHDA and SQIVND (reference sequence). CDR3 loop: CASKEGTSGKQETQYF. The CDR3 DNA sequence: TGTGCCAGTAAAGAGGGGACTAGCGGAAAGCAAGAGACCCAGTACTTC.

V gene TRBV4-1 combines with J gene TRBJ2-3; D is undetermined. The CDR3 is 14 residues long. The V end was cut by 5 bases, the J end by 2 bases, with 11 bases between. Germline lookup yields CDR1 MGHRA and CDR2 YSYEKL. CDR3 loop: CASSSPPNTDTQYF. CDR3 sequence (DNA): TGCGCCAGCAGCTCCCCCCCAAACACAGATACGCAGTATTTT.

CDR3 protein: CASSFGDVSYEQYF. DNA of the CDR3: TGTGCCAGCAGTTTTGGAGACGTCTCCTACGAGCAGTACTTC. This chain connects TRBV28 to TRBJ2-7, with D hard to call. V was trimmed by 3 bases and J by 0 bases, leaving 9 bases between them. The CDR3 length is 14 residues. Germline V CDR1 and CDR2: MDHEN, SYDVKM.

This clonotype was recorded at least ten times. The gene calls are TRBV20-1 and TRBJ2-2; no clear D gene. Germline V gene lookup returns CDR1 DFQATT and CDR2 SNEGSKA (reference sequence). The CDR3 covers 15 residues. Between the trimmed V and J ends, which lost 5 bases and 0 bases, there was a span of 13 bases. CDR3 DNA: TGCAGTGCTGGGGTGGGAACCACGAACACCGGGGAGCTGTTTTTT. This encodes CSAGVGTTNTGELFF.

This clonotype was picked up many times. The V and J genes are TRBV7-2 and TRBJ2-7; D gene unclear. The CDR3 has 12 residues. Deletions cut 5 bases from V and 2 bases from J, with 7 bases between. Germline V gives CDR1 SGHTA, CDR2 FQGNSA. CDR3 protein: CASSPNTYEQYF. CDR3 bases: TGTGCCAGCAGCCCAAATACCTACGAGCAGTACTTC.

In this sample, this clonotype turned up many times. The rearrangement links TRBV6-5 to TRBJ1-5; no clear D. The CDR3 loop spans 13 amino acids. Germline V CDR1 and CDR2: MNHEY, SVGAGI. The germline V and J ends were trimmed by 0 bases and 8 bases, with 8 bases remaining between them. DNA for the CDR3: TGTGCCAGCAGTTACTCTCTTCGAGAGCCCCAGCATTTT. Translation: CASSYSLREPQHF.

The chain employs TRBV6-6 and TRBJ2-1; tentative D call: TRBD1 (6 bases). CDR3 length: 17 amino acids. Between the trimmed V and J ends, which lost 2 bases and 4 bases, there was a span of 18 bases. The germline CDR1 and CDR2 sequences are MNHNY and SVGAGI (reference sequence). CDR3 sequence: CASSYQGGRDGYNEQFF. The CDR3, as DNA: TGTGCCAGCAGTTACCAAGGGGGTAGGGACGGATACAATGAGCAGTTCTTC.

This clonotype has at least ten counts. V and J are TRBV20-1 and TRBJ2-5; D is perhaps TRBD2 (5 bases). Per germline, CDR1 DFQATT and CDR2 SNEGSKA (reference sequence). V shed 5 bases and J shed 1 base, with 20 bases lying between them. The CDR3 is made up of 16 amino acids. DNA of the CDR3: TGCAGTGCTTACGAAGGTGGAGGATTTGGCCAAGAGACCCAGTACTTC. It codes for CSAYEGGGFGQETQYF.

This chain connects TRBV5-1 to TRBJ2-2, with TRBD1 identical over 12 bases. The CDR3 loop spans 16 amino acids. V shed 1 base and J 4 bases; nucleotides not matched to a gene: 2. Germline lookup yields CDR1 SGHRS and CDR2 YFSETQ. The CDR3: CASSLLGQGATGELFF. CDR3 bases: TGCGCCAGCAGCTTGTTGGGACAGGGGGCCACCGGGGAGCTGTTTTTT.

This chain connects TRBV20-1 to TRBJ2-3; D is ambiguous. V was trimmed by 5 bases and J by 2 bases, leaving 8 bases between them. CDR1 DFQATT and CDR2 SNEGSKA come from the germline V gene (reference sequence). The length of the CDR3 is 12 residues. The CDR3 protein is CSASVITDTQYF. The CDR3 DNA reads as TGCAGTGCTTCAGTAATCACAGATACGCAGTATTTT.

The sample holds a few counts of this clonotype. The CDR3 nucleotides read TGTGCCAGCTCATTGGTTACCCACACAGATACGCAGTATTTT. This translates into CASSLVTHTDTQYF. The V and J genes are TRBV18 and TRBJ2-3; D is undetermined. Per the germline V gene, CDR1 is KGHSH and CDR2 is LQKENI. CDR3 length: 14 amino acids. Trimming cost V 5 bases and J 2 bases, with 11 bases left between them.

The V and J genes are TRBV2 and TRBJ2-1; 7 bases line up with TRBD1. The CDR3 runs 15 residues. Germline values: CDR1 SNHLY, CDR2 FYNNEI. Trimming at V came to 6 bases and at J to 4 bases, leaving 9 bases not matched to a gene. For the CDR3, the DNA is TGTGCCAGCAGCGCTGACAGGGAAACTTACAATGAGCAGTTCTTC. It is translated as CASSADRETYNEQFF. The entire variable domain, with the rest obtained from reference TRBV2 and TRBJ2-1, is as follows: EPEVTQTPSHQVTQMGQEVILRCVPISNHLYFYWYRQILGQKVEFLVSFYNNEISEKSEIFDDQFSVERPDGSNFTLKIRSTKLEDSAMYFCASSADRETYNEQFFGPGTRLTVL.

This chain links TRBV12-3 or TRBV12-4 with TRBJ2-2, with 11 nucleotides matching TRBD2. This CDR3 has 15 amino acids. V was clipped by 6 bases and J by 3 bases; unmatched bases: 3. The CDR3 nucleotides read TGTGCCAGCAGCCCTAGCGGGAGGCACACCGGGGAGCTGTTTTTT. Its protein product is CASSPSGRHTGELFF.

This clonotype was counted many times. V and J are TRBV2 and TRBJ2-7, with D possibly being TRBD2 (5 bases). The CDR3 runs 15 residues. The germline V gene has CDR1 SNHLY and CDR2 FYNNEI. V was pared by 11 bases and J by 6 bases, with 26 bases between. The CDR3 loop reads CASQEAGLIPFEQYF. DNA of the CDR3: TGTGCCTCCCAGGAGGCCGGGCTTATCCCCTTCGAGCAGTACTTC.

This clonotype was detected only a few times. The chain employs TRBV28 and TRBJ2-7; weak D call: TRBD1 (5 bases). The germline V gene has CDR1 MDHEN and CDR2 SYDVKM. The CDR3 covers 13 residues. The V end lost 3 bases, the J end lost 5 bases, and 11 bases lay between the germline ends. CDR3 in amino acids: CASSFGQGDEQYF. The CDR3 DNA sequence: TGTGCCAGCAGTTTCGGCCAGGGCGACGAGCAGTACTTC.

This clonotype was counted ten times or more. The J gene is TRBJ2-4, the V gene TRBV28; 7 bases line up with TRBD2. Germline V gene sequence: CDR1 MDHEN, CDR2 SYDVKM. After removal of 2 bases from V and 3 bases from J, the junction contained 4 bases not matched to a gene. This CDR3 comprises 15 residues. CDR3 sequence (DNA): TGTGCCAGCAGTTTAAGCGGGGTGGGCAAAAACATTCAGTACTTC. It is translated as CASSLSGVGKNIQYF.

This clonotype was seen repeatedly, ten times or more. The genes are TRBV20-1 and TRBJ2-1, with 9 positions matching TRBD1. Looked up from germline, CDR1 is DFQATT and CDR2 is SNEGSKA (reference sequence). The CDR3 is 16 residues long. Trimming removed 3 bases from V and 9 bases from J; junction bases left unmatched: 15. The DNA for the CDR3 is TGCAGTGCTAGTCCCCCCTTGACAGGGGGTATAGTTGAGCAGTTCTTC. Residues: CSASPPLTGGIVEQFF.

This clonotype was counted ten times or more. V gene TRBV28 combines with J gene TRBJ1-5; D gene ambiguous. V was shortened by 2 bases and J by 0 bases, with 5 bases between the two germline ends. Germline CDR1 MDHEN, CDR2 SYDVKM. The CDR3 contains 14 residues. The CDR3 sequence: CASSLVVSNQPQHF. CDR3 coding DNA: TGTGCCAGCAGTTTAGTGGTTAGCAATCAGCCCCAGCATTTT.

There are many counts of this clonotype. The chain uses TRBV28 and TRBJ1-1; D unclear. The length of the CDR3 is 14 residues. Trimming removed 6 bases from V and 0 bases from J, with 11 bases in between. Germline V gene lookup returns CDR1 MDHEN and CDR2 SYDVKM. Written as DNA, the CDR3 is TGTGCCAGCAGCCCCGTAGCGTTGAACACTGAAGCTTTCTTT. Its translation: CASSPVALNTEAFF. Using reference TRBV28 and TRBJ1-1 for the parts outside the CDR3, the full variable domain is DVKVTQSSRYLVKRTGEKVFLECVQDMDHENMFWYRQDPGLGLRLIYFSYDVKMKEKGDIPEGYSVSREKKERFSLILESASTNQTSMYLCASSPVALNTEAFFGQGTRLTVV.

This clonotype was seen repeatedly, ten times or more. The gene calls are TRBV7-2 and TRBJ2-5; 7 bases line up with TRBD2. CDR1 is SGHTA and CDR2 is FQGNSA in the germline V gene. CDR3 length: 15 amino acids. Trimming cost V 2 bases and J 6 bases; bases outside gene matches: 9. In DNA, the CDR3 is TGTGCCAGCAGCTTACTCTACTGGGGGGGGAAGACCCAGTACTTC. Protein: CASSLLYWGGKTQYF.

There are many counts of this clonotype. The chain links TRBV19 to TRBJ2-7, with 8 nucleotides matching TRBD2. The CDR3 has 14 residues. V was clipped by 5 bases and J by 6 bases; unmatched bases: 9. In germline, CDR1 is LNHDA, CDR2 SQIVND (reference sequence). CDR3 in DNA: TGTGCCAGTAGTCCCAAGCGGGGGCAGGGCGAGCAGTACTTC. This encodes CASSPKRGQGEQYF.

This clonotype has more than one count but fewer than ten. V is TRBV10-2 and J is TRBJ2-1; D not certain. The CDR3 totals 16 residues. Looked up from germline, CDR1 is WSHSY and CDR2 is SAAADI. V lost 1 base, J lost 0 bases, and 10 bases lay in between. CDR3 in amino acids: CASSELLVSSYNEQFF. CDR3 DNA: TGCGCCAGCAGTGAGTTGCTCGTATCCTCCTACAATGAGCAGTTCTTC.

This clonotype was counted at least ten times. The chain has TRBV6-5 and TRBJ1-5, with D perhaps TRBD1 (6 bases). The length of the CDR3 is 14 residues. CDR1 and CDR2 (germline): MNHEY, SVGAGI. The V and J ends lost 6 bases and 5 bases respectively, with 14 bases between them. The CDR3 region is CASRALQGDQPQHF. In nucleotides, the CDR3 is TGTGCCAGCAGGGCTCTACAGGGAGATCAGCCCCAGCATTTT.